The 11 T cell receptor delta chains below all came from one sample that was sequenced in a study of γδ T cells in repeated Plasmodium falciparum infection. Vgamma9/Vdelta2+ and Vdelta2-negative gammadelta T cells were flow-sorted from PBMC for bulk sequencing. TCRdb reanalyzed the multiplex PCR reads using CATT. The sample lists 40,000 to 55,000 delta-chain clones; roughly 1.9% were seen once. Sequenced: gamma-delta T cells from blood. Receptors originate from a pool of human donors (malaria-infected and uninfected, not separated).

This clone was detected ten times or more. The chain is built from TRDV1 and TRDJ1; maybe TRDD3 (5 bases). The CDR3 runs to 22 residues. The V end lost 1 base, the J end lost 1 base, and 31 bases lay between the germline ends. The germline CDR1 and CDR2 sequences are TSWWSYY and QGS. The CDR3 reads CALGERPPLLPPGIRITDKLIF. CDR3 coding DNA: TGTGCTCTTGGGGAACGACCCCCCCTCCTCCCCCCGGGTATACGTATCACCGATAAACTCATCTTT.

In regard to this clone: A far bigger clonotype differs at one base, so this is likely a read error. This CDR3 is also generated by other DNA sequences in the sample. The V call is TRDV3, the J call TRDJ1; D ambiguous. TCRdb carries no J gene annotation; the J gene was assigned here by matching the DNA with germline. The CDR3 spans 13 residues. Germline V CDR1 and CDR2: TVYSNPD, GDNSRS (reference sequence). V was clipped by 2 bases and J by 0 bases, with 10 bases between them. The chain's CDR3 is CAFPYSDTDKLIF. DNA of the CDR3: TGTGCCTTTCCATACTCGGACACCGATAAACTCATCTTT.

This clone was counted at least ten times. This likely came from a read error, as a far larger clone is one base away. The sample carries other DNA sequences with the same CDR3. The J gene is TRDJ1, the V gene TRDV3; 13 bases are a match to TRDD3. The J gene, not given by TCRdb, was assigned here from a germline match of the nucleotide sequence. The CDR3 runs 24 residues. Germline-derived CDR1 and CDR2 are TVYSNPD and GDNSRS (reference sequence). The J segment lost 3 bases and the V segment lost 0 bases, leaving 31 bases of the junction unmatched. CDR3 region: CAFSLPDQGLPTSTGGYEADKLIF. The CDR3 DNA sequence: TGTGCCTTTAGCTTACCGGACCAGGGCCTTCCTACCAGTACTGGGGGATACGAGGCCGATAAACTCATCTTT.

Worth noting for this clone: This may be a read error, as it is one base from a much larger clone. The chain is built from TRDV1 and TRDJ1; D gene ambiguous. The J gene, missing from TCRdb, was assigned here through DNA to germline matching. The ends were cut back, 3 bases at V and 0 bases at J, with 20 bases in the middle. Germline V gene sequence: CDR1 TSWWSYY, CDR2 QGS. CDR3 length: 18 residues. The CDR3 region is CALGEPFSPPCYTDKLIF. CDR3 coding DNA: TGTGCTCTTGGGGAGCCCTTTTCCCCCCCGTGTTACACCGATAAACTCATCTTT.

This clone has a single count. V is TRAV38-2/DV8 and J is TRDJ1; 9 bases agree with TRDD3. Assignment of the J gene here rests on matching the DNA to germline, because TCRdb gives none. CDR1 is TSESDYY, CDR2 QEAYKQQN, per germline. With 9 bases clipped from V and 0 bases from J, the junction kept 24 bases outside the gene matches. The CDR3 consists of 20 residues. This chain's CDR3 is CAWTRFNRYWGTSYTDKLIF. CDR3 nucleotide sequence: TGTGCTTGGACCCGGTTTAATAGGTACTGGGGGACCTCGTACACCGATAAACTCATCTTT.

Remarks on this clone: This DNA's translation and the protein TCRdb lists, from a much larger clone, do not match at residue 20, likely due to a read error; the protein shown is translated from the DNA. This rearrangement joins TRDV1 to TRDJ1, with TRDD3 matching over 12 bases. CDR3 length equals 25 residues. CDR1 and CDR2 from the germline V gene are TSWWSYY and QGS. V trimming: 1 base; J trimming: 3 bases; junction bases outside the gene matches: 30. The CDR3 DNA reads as TGTGCTCTTGGGGAACAGGGCTTCTCACAAGTACTGGGGGATACCATATCGCCGTGGGCCGATAAACTCATCTTT. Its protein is CALGEQGFSQVLGDTISPWADKLIF.

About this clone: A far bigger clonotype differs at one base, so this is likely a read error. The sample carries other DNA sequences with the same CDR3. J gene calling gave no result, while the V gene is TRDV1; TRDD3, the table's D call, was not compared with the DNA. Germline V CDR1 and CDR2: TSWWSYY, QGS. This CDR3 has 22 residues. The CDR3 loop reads CALGEPIPTIFLGDTWTDKLIF. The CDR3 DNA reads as TGTGCTCTTGGGGAACCCATTCCTACGATATTTCTGGGGGATACGTGGACCGATAAGCTCATCTTT.

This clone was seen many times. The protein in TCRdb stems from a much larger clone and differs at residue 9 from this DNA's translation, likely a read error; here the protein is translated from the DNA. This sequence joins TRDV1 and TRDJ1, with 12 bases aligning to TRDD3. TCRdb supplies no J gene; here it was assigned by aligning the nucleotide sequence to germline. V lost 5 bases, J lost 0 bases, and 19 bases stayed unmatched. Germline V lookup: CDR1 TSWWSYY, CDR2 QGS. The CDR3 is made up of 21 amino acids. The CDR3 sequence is CALGSCLPHWGIPRYTDKLIF. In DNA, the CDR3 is TGTGCTCTTGGGTCCTGCCTGCCGCACTGGGGGATACCACGTTACACCGATAAACTCATCTTT.

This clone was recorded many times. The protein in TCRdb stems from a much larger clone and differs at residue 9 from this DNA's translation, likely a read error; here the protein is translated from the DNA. In DNA, the CDR3 is TGTGCCTCCCGGAAAAATCGCCTCGGCCTTAGTCGTGGGGATAAACTCATCTTT. It translates to CASRKNRLGLSRGDKLIF. The chain links TRDV3 to TRDJ1; D not resolved. Germline matching of the DNA provided the J gene here, since TCRdb leaves it blank. Germline V gives CDR1 TVYSNPD, CDR2 GDNSRS (reference sequence). This CDR3 has 18 residues. V shed 4 bases and J shed 5 bases, with 32 bases lying between them.

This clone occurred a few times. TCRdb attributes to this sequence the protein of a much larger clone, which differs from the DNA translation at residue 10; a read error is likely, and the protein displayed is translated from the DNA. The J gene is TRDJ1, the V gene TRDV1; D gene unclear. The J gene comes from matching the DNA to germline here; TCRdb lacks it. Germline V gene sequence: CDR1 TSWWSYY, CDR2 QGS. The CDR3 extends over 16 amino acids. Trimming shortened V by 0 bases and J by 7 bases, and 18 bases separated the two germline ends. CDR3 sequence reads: CALGELIPQREGKLIF. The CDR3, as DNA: TGTGCTCTTGGGGAACTTATCCCCCAAAGGGAGGGTAAACTCATCTTT.

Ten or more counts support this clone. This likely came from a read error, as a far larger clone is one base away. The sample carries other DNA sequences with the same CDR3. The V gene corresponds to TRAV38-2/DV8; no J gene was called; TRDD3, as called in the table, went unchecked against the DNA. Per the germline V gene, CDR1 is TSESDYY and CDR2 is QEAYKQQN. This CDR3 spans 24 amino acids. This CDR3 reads CAYRSARRWDPLLGDTWSADKLIF. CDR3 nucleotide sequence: TGTGCTTATAGGAGCGCGAGACGTTGGGACCCTTTACTGGGGGATACTTGGTCGGCCGATAAACTCATCTTC.